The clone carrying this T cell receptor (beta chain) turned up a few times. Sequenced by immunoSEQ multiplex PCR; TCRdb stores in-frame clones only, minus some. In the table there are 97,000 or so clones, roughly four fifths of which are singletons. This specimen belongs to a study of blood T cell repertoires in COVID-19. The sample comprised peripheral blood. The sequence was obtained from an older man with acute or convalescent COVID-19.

The CDR3 reads CASSEYGNEQFF. In DNA form, the CDR3 reads TGTGCCAGCAGTGAATACGGCAATGAGCAGTTCTTC. The genes are TRBV6-1 and TRBJ2-1; no firm D call. Per germline, CDR1 MNHNS and CDR2 SASEGT. The V and J ends lost 2 bases and 6 bases respectively, with 5 bases between them. This CDR3 has 12 amino acids.